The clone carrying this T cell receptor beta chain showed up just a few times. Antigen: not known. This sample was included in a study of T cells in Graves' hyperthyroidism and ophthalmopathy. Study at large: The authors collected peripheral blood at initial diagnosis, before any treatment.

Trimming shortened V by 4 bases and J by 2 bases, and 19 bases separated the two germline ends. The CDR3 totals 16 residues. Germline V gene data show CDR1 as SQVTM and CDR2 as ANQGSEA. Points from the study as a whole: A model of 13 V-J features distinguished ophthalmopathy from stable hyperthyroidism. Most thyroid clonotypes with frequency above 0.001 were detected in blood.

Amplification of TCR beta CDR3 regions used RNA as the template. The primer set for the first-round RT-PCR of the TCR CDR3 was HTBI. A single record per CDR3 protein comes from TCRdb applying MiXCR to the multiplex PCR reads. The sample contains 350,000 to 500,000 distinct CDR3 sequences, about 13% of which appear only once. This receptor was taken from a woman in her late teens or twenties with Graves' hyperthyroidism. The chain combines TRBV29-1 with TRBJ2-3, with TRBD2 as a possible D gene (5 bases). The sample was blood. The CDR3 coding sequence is TGCAGCGTTGCTAGCCCAAGTCGCTTCTTCACAGATACGCAGTATTTT. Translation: CSVASPSRFFTDTQYF.